This T cell receptor (beta chain) was identified in a study of T-cell reconstitution after alpha-beta-depleted transplantation in children. This clonotype occurred a few times. The authors prepared the TCRbeta library with unique molecular identifiers. MiXCR, run by TCRdb on the PCR reads, gives a single entry per CDR3 protein. This table has 450,000 to 600,000 distinct CDR3 sequences, over 10% appearing once. Source: PBMCs, mostly from graft donor cells, taken 360 days after TCRalphabeta/CD19-depleted stem cell transplant. This TCR derives from a male patient under 18 who had a stem cell transplant for acute myeloid leukemia, so the T cells may come from the graft donor.

The CDR3 region has the DNA TGTGCCAGCAGCTTGGGACTAGCCAGAACCTTTTCGCAAGAGACCCAGTACTTC. Translation: CASSLGLARTFSQETQYF. This rearrangement joins TRBV7-6 to TRBJ2-5; 9 nucleotides agree with TRBD2. Germline assignment: CDR1 SGHVS and CDR2 FNYEAQ. The trim removed 3 bases at V and 2 bases at J, leaving 13 bases unmatched. The CDR3 spans 18 residues.